This entry is about one TCR beta chain. Its antigen remains undetermined. No much larger clone exists at a distance of one base, and base qualities are not known. The library relied on the immunoSEQ multiplex PCR assay. Drawn from immuneACCESS, this table holds only the in-frame rearrangements with V and J called that TCRdb kept. Clones are partly lost; checked studies trace under half to an unresolved V gene and leave the rest unexplained. The sample contains almost 70,000 clones, 85% to 95% of them found a single time. The ten largest clones capture roughly 0.39% of the sample. The sample comes from a study of technical replicates of blood from a handful of donors (dated by TCRdb to between 2016 and 2019). Reading from cysteine to phenylalanine, the CDR3 counts 14 amino acids. Only the CDR3 region is kept as DNA, spanning 42 bases read in frame from base 1. CDR1 and CDR2, per the germline V gene, are SQVTM and ANQGSEA. Relative to germline, V is missing 7 bases and J is missing 1 base, with 9 bases of the junction outside any gene match.

The specimen was T cells isolated from PBMCs. Here the chain combines TRBV29-1 and TRBJ1-1, and TRBD1 matches 7 of the central bases. The sequence derives from a human donor in good health. The nucleotides read TGCAGCGGACTACAGGGGTGGGAGAACACTGAAGCTTTCTTT. Its protein is CSGLQGWENTEAFF.